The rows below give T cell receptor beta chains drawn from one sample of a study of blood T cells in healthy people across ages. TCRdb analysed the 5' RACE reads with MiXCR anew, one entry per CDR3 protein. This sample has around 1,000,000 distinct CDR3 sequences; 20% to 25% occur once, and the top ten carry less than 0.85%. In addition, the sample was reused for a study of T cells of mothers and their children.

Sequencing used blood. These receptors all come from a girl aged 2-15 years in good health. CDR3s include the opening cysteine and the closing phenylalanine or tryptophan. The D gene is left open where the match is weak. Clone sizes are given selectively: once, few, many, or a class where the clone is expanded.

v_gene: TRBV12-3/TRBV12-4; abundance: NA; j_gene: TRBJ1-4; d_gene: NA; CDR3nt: TGTGCCAGCAGTTTAAACTCGGAGGGCGATGAAAAACTGTTTTTT; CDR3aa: CASSLNSEGDEKLFF
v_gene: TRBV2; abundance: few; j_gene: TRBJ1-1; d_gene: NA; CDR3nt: TGTGCCGGGCGGACGAAGGAGAGGAACACTGAAGCTTTCTTT; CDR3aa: CAGRTKERNTEAFF
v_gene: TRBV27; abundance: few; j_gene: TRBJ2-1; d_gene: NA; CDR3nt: TGTGCCAGCAGTTTCCCGGGCCACCTTAACCCTAATGAGCAGTTCTTC; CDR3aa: CASSFPGHLNPNEQFF
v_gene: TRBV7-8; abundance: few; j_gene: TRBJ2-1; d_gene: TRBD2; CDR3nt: TGTGCCAGCAGCCGGACTAGATCCTCCGACGGGCAGTTCTTC; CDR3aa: CASSRTRSSDGQFF
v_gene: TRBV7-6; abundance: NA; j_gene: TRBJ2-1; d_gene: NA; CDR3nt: TGTGCCAGCAGCTTAGTCGCGGGGATGGCGAACAATGAGCAGTTCTTC; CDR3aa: CASSLVAGMANNEQFF
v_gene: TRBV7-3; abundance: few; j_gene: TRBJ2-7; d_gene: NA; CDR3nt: TGTGCCAGCAGCTTATTCGCAGGGGATTCCTACGAGCAGTACTTC; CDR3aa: CASSLFAGDSYEQYF
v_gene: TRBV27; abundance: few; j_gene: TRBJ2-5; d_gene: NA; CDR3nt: TGTGCCAGCAGTCCAATTGAGGAAGCAGAGACCCAGTACTTC; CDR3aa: CASSPIEEAETQYF
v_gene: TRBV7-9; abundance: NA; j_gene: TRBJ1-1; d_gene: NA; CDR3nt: TGTGCCAGCAGCTTACCCACCCCCTCAGGGGAGGAAGCTTTCTTT; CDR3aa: CASSLPTPSGEEAFF
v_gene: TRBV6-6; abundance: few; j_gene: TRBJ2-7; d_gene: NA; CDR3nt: TGTGCCAGCAGTTACTCTATACAGGTTAGCTCCTACGAGCAGTACTTC; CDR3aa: CASSYSIQVSSYEQYF
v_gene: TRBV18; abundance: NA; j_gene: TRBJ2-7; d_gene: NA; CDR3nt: TGTGCCAGCTCACTGGCCCTTGAGGGATCCTACGAGCAGTACTTC; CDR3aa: CASSLALEGSYEQYF
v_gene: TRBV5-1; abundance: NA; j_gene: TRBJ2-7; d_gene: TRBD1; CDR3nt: TGCGCCAGCACGCCTGGACAGGGATCCGTCGAGCAGTACTTC; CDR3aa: CASTPGQGSVEQYF
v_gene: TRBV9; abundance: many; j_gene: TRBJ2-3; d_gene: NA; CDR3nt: TGTGCCAGCAGCGCCCAGATACAATACAGAGATACGCAGTATTTT; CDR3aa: CASSAQIQYRDTQYF
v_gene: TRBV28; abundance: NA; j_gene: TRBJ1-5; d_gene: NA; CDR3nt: TGTGCCAGCAGTTTGTCGGGATCTAGGGGTCAGCCCCAGCATTTT; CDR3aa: CASSLSGSRGQPQHF
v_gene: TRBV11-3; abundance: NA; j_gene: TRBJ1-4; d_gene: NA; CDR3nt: TGTGCCAGCAGCCCCACAGGGAACGTGGATGAAAAACTGTTTTTT; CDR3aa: CASSPTGNVDEKLFF
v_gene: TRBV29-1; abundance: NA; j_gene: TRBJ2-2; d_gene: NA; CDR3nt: TGCAGCGTCTGGGACACCGGGGAGCTGTTTTTT; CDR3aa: CSVWDTGELFF
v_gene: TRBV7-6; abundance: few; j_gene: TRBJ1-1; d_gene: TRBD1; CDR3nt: TGTGCCAGCAGCCCTCCAAGGACAGGGTCCACTGAAGCTTTCTTT; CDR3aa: CASSPPRTGSTEAFF
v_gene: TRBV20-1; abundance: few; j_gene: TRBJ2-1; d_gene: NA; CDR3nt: TGCAGTGCTAGAACGGCCAGCGGTCCCCGGGTCAATGAGCAGTTCTTC; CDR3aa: CSARTASGPRVNEQFF
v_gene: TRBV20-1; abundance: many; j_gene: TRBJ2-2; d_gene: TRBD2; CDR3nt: TGCAGTGCTAGAGAAAGGGACGGTGCTGCGAGCGGGGGGGACACCGGGGAGCTGTTTTTT; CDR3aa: CSARERDGAASGGDTGELFF
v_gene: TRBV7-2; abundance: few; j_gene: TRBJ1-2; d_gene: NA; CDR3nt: TGTGCCAGCTCTGAGGGTTTGGGCTATCGCTACACCTTC; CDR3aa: CASSEGLGYRYTF
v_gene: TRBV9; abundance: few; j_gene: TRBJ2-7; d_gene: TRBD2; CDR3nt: TGTGCCAGCAGCCCGACCCATGACGGGGGGTCCTACGAGCAGTACTTC; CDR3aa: CASSPTHDGGSYEQYF
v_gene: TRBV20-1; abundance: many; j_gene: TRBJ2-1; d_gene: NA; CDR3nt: TGCAGTGCTCCTACAGGCGGCTCCTACAATGAGCAGTTCTTC; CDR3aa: CSAPTGGSYNEQFF
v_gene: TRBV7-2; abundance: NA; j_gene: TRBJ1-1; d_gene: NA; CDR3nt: TGTGCCAGCAGCGCGTCCCTCGTAGGAGAAGCTTTCTTT; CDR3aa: CASSASLVGEAFF
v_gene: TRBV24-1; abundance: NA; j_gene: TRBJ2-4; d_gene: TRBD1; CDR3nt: TGTGCCACCAGTCCCGATGGACAGGGGGCGAACATTCAGTACTTC; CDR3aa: CATSPDGQGANIQYF
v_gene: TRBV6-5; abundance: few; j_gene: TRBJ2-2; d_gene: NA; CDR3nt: TGTGCCAGCAGGGGACCCAGCACCGGGGAGCTGTTTTTT; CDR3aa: CASRGPSTGELFF
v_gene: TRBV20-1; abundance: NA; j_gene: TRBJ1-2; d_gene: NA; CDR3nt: TGCAGTGCTAGAGATCTGGGACGACGTTTAGCCACCTTC; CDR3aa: CSARDLGRRLATF
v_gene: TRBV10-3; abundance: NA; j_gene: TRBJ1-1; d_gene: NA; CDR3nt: TGTGCCATCACTGGCAGGGAAGATTCCACTGAAGCTTTCTTT; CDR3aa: CAITGREDSTEAFF
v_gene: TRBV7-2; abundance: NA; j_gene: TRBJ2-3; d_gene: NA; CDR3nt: TGTGCCAGCAGCTACCGGACAGCTAAAACAGATACGCAGTATTTT; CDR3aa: CASSYRTAKTDTQYF
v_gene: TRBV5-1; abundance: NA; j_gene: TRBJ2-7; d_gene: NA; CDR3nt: TGCGCCAGCAGCTTGGATGAAAGGGGACATGACGAGCAGTACTTC; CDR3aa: CASSLDERGHDEQYF
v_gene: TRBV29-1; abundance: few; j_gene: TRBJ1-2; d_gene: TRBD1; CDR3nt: TGCAGCGTGAACCTGGGACAGGGAAATGGCTACACCTTC; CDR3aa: CSVNLGQGNGYTF
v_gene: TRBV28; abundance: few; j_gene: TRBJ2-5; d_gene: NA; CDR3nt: TGTGCCAGCAGTTCATTCAGCGCACAAGGGGTTGAGACCCAGTACTTC; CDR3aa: CASSSFSAQGVETQYF
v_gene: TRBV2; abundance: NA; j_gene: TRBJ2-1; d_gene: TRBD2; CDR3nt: TGTGCCATAGCATGGGGAAGCGGGAGGGGGGGCAATGAGCAGTTCTTC; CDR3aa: CAIAWGSGRGGNEQFF
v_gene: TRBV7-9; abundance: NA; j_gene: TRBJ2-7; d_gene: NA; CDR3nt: TGTGCCCTCGAACGACCCCCAAGCAAAGGGAACTACGGGCAGTACTTC; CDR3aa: CALERPPSKGNYGQYF
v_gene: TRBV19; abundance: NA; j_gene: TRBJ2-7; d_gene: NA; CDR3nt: TGTGCCAGTAGTTCCCGGGACACTTACTCCTACGAGCAGTACTTC; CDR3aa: CASSSRDTYSYEQYF
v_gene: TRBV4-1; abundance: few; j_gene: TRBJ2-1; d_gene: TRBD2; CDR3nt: TGCGCCAGCAGCCAAGTGGAACTAGCGGGAGCGGACAATGAGCAGTTCTTC; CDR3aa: CASSQVELAGADNEQFF
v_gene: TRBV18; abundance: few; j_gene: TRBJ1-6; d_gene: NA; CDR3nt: TGTGCCAGCTCACCTAAACAGCTAAATTCGCCCCTCCACTTT; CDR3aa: CASSPKQLNSPLHF
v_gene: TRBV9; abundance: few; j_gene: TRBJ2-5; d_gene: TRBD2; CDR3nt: TGTGCCAGCAGCGCCCCGGGACTAGCGGGAAAAGAGACCCAGTACTTC; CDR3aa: CASSAPGLAGKETQYF
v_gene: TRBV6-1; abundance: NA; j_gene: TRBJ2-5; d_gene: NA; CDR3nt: TGTGCCAGCAACCTTAACCGGGACACACCGTACCAAGAGACCCAGTACTTC; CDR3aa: CASNLNRDTPYQETQYF
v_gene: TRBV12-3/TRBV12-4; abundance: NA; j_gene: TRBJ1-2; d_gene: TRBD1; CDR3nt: TGTGCCAGCAGTTGGGGACAGGGGGGTCGGGGCTACACCTTC; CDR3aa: CASSWGQGGRGYTF
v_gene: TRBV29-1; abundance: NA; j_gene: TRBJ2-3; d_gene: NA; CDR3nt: TGCAGCGTTGTAGGGGGGGAGCAGGAAAGGAAAGATACGCAGTATTTT; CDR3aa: CSVVGGEQERKDTQYF
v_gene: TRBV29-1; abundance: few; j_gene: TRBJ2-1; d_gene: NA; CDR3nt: TGCAGCGTTGAGGTGGTGAAGGATGAGCAGTTCTTC; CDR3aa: CSVEVVKDEQFF
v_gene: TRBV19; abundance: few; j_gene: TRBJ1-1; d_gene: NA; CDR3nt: TGTGCCAGTAGTACCCTAATTGGGGGTAGAACTGAAGCTTTCTTT; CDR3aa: CASSTLIGGRTEAFF